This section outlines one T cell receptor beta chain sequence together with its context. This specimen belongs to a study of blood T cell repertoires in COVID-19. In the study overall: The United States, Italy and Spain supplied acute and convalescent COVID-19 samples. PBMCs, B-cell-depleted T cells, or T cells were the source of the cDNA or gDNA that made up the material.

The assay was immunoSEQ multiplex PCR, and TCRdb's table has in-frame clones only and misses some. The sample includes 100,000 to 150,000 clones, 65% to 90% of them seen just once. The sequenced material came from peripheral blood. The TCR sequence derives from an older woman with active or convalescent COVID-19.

CDR3 region: CASGQQLSNEKLFF. The CDR3 DNA follows: TGTGCCAGCGGCCAACAGCTTTCTAATGAAAAACTGTTTTTT. The V and J genes are TRBV6-5 and TRBJ1-4; D ambiguous. Per the germline V gene, CDR1 is MNHEY and CDR2 is SVGAGI. This CDR3 spans 14 amino acids. V lost 8 bases to trimming and J lost 3 bases, with 13 bases between them.